This TCR beta chain was found in a study of post-analysis software for immune sequencing data. The study's findings and limits: There were roughly 5 TRBV segments more frequent in patients than controls, and TRBV5-6, TRBV5-1 and TRBV20-1 were among them. Pronounced co-clustering by F measure was evident among identically batched samples.

Details on this clonotype: Its target is unknown.

The CDR3 spans 15 residues. CDR1 LGHDT and CDR2 YNNKEL come from the germline V gene (reference sequence). Trimming pared 1 base from V and 4 bases from J, leaving 13 bases between. Included in the TCR beta cDNA libraries were unique molecular identifiers. TCRdb re-derived calls from the PCR reads in MiXCR, one entry per CDR3 protein. The repertoire holds hundreds of thousands of distinct CDR3 sequences, with roughly 46% as singletons. This chain joins TRBV3-1 and TRBJ1-2, with D possibly matching TRBD1 (5 bases). The sequenced sample consisted of blood. The source of this sequence is a girl between 5 and 17 years old with multiple sclerosis. CDR3 nucleotides: TGTGCCAGCAGCCAAGGGACACCGGGGGGCTATGGCTACACCTTC. Translation gives CASSQGTPGGYGYTF.